This T cell receptor beta chain appears in the sequencing data of a study of T cell responses to AZD1222 COVID-19 vaccine. Study results and limitations: Among spike-specific TCRs, nearly half reportedly target unmutated variant regions. Baseline seropositives among AZD1222 recipients totaled only five to seven. Donors in the cohort were predominantly white British and more often female, and clonal diversity was possibly underestimated.

The trim removed 10 bases at V and 8 bases at J, leaving 10 bases unmatched. The CDR3 is made up of 14 amino acids. Germline V gives CDR1 SNHLY, CDR2 FYNNEI. Turning to this clone: Its antigen is not known.

Generated by immunoSEQ multiplex PCR, the TCRdb table keeps only in-frame clones and is missing some. The repertoire has 70,000 to 75,000 clones, around 82% of them found once; the top ten carry around 50%. The TCR was taken from an adult who received the AZD1222 COVID-19 vaccine. The rearrangement uses TRBV2 and TRBJ2-3, with 12 positions matching TRBD2. Sequenced material: peripheral blood, taken 28 days after the second AZD1222 dose. As DNA, the CDR3 is TGTGCCACCAATGGTGTGGGACTAGCGGGTACGCAGTATTTT. Amino acids: CATNGVGLAGTQYF.